This entry lists 5 T cell receptor beta chains sequenced from one sample in a study of CD8+ T cells in alopecia areata. Following RNA extraction, reverse transcription yielded cDNA that acted as the sequencing template. Repertoires were generated with immunoSEQ multiplex PCR, while TCRdb's copy carries only in-frame clones and drops some. The table shows 200,000 to 250,000 clones, with more than 55% occurring only once. The treatment denotes: oral pan-JAK inhibitor, 5-10 mg twice daily. Sequenced material: CD4+ T cells sorted from blood, taken at week 44, from a patient treated with tofacitinib. The receptors originated from a human donor with alopecia areata.

The chain has TRBV25-1 and TRBJ1-2; tentative D call: TRBD1 (5 bases). Per the germline V gene, CDR1 is MGHDK and CDR2 is SYGVNS. The CDR3 has 13 amino acids. Trimming cost V 4 bases and J 4 bases, with 10 bases left between them. The CDR3 loop reads CASSAGALYGYTF. DNA of the CDR3: TGTGCCAGCAGTGCCGGGGCGCTCTATGGCTACACCTTC.

The chain carries TRBV4-1 and TRBJ2-2; 7 positions agree with TRBD1. This CDR3 is 16 amino acids long. Germline CDR1 MGHRA, CDR2 YSYEKL. V shed 4 bases, J shed 6 bases, and the junction held 11 bases outside the gene matches. CDR3 coding DNA: TGCGCCAGCAGCCCACAACAGGGGATCGGTCCCGGGGAGCTGTTTTTT. It encodes CASSPQQGIGPGELFF.

This clone was counted a few times. V and J are TRBV23-1 and TRBJ2-4; D is possibly TRBD2 (6 bases). TRBV23-1 is known as an ORF, though its function is uncertain. Trimming removed 1 base from V and 8 bases from J, with 15 bases in between. CDR3 length: 15 amino acids. The CDR3 loop reads CASSQWGDLGDIQYF. The CDR3 bases are TGCGCCAGCAGTCAATGGGGGGACCTGGGGGACATTCAGTACTTC.

The genes are TRBV7-3 and TRBJ2-2, with a possible D match to TRBD1 (6 bases). Trimming stripped 2 bases from V and 5 bases from J, with 6 bases between. Germline-derived CDR1 and CDR2 are SGHTA and FQGTGA. The CDR3 loop spans 13 amino acids. CDR3 loop: CASSLQGTGELFF. CDR3 bases: TGTGCCAGCAGCTTACAGGGGACCGGGGAGCTGTTTTTT. The variable domain in full, completed from reference TRBV7-3 and TRBJ2-2, reads GAGVSQTPSNKVTEKGKYVELRCDPISGHTALYWYRQSLGQGPEFLIYFQGTGAADDSGLPNDRFFAVRPEGSVSTLKIQRTERGDSAVYLCASSLQGTGELFFGEGSRLTVL.

The chain joins TRBV5-1 to TRBJ1-1; no clear D gene. The CDR3 covers 14 residues. CDR1 and CDR2 from the germline V gene are SGHRS and YFSETQ. Trimming removed 2 bases from V and 0 bases from J, with 8 bases in between. The CDR3 DNA reads as TGCGCCAGCAGCTTAGACCGGATGAACACTGAAGCTTTCTTT. Its protein is CASSLDRMNTEAFF.